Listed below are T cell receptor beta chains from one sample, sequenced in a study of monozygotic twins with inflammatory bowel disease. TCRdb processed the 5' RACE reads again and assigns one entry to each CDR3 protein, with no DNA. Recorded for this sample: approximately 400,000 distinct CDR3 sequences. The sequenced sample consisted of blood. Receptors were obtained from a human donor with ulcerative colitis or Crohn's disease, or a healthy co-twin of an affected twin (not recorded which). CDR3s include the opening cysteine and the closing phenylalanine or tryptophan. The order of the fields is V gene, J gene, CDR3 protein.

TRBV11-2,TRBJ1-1,CASSLDPQSEAFF
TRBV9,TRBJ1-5,CASSAQDGFNQPQHF
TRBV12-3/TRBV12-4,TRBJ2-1,CASGFSRNEQFF
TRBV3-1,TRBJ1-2,CASSPGTGKYGYTF
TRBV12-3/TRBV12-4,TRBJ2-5,CASSFLWASGGQETQYF
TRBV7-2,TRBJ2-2,CASSLVGTGGIGELFF
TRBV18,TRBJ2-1,CASSPREWDEQFF
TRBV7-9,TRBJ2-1,CASSLVGRSDEQFF
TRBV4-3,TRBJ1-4,CASSQGGKANEKLFF
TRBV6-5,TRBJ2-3,CASSYSGTRSTDTQYF
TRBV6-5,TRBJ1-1,CASSYLPSNEAFF
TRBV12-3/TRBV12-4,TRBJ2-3,CASSLTSGGRGTDTQYF
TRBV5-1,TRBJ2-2,CASTPGNSGELFF
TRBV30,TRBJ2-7,CAWGVAYEQYF
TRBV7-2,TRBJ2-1,CASSLVLGTGYNEQFF
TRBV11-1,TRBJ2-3,CASSLVPSGGFSRRISDTQYF